This entry lists 10 T cell receptor beta chains sequenced from one sample in a study of blood T cell repertoires in COVID-19. Using immunoSEQ multiplex PCR, the repertoire was profiled, and TCRdb retains in-frame clones only, with some absent. The sample includes approximately 360,000 clones, around four fifths of them seen just once. Sequenced material: PBMCs or T cells enriched from blood (not recorded which). The receptor source for this set is a woman in her forties or fifties who had recovered from COVID-19.

The chain employs TRBV5-1 and TRBJ2-5, with D tentatively TRBD1 (5 bases). Germline CDR1 is SGHRS and CDR2 is YFSETQ. V lost 3 bases and J lost 1, with 13 bases in between. This CDR3 has 15 residues. CDR3 nucleotides: TGCGCCAGCAGCTACTTGGACAACCTCCAAGAGACCCAGTACTTC. As protein: CASSYLDNLQETQYF.

This rearrangement joins TRBV9 to TRBJ2-2; 12 bases fit TRBD2. The CDR3 sequence is 17 residues long. CDR1 is SGDLS and CDR2 is YYNGEE in the germline V gene. After removal of 0 bases from V and 7 bases from J, the junction contained 7 bases not matched to a gene. DNA for the CDR3: TGTGCCAGCAGCGTAGGCCCTAGCGGGAGGGCCCACGGGGAGCTGTTTTTT. It is translated as CASSVGPSGRAHGELFF.

J is TRBJ1-2 and V is TRBV18, with TRBD1 matching 7 bases. CDR3 size: 14 residues. Losses at the gene ends were 2 bases for V and 3 bases for J; bases not matched to a gene: 3. Germline-derived CDR1 and CDR2 are KGHSH and LQKENI. CDR3 sequence reads: CASSPTGTDYGYTF. The CDR3 coding sequence is TGTGCCAGCTCACCAACCGGGACAGACTATGGCTACACCTTC.

The chain combines TRBV19 with TRBJ2-7, with TRBD2 matching 11 bases. J was trimmed by 1 base and V by 2 bases; bases with no gene match: 7. CDR3 length: 17 amino acids. Germline CDR1 is LNHDA and CDR2 is SQIVND (reference sequence). CDR3 sequence reads: CASSIPTSGIESYEQYF. Written as DNA, the CDR3 is TGTGCCAGTAGTATACCGACTAGCGGGATAGAGTCCTACGAGCAGTACTTC.

The V gene is TRBV6-4, the J gene TRBJ2-7; D is unclear. V dropped 2 bases and J dropped 6 bases, with 11 bases sitting between them. The CDR3 runs 13 residues. The germline CDR1 and CDR2 sequences are MRHNA and SNTAGT. The CDR3 region has the DNA TGTGCCAGCAGTGACAGCCTTTCCGGCGAGCAGTACTTC. This gives the protein CASSDSLSGEQYF.

The chain links TRBV30 to TRBJ1-5, with a possible D match to TRBD1 (6 bases). The V end was cut by 0 bases, the J end by 1 base, with 13 bases between. Germline lookup yields CDR1 GTSNPN and CDR2 SVGIG (reference sequence). The CDR3 contains 16 residues. The CDR3 protein is CAWSVAGAASNQPQHF. As DNA, the CDR3 is TGTGCCTGGAGTGTAGCAGGGGCAGCGAGCAATCAGCCCCAGCATTTT.

The rearrangement uses TRBV6-5 and TRBJ2-1; D ambiguous. CDR3 length: 15 residues. Germline V gene data show CDR1 as MNHEY and CDR2 as SVGAGI. The germline V and J ends were trimmed by 2 bases and 7 bases, with 15 bases remaining between them. The CDR3 DNA reads TGTGCCAGCAGTTACGGCCTCGAGGTGGAGAATGAGCAGTTCTTC. It encodes CASSYGLEVENEQFF.

Here the CDR3 reads CASSLQVGAEAFF. The CDR3 nucleotides read TGCGCCAGCAGTTTGCAGGTAGGGGCTGAAGCTTTCTTT. This chain connects TRBV5-1 to TRBJ1-1, with a possible D match to TRBD1 (5 bases). The CDR3 totals 13 residues. V shed 5 bases and J shed 6 bases, with 14 bases lying between them. Per germline, CDR1 SGHRS and CDR2 YFSETQ.

V and J are TRBV7-9 and TRBJ2-1; 9 bases map to TRBD2. V trimming: 5 bases; J trimming: 3 bases; junction bases outside the gene matches: 14. There are 18 residues in the CDR3. CDR1 and CDR2 (germline): SEHNR, FQNEAQ (reference sequence). In nucleotides, the CDR3 is TGTGCCAGCAGCGCCGAGTTGGCTAGCGGGGTCAACTACAATGAGCAGTTCTTC. Translation gives CASSAELASGVNYNEQFF.

This clone is a singleton in its sample. The chain combines TRBV5-1 with TRBJ1-2, with D hard to call. Germline CDR1 reads SGHRS; CDR2 reads YFSETQ. The CDR3 spans 15 residues. V lost 4 bases, J lost 0 bases, and 13 bases lay in between. The CDR3 loop reads CASSPPLRANYGYTF. CDR3 nucleotide sequence: TGCGCCAGCAGCCCCCCACTCCGGGCTAACTATGGCTACACCTTC. Filled out from reference TRBV5-1 and TRBJ1-2, the complete variable domain reads KAGVTQTPRYLIKTRGQQVTLSCSPISGHRSVSWYQQTPGQGLQFLFEYFSETQRNKGNFPGRFSGRQFSNSRSEMNVSTLELGDSALYLCASSPPLRANYGYTFGSGTRLTVV.